This T cell receptor (beta chain) was profiled in a study of T cell responses to AZD1222 COVID-19 vaccine. Study results and caveats: Dominant at 160-218 and 743-854, vaccine-associated CD4 TCRs also spanned spike. In all cases, repertoires were sampled only after the peak T cell response.

Only in-frame clones appear in the TCRdb table, and some are missing; sequencing was by immunoSEQ multiplex PCR. The data show some 150,000 clones, over 85% seen once. A word on this clone: Antigen: not known.

Trimming removed 5 bases from V and 0 bases from J; junction bases left unmatched: 7. The CDR3 covers 16 residues. Germline V gene lookup returns CDR1 SGHAT and CDR2 FQNNGV. The chain uses TRBV11-2 and TRBJ1-3; TRBD1 matches 7 bases. The source of this sequence is an adult in good health. The source material was peripheral blood, sampled on day 0 of AZD1222 vaccination. CDR3 sequence reads: CASSQYRGYSGNTIYF. CDR3 coding DNA: TGTGCCAGCAGCCAATACAGGGGATACTCTGGAAACACCATATATTTT.